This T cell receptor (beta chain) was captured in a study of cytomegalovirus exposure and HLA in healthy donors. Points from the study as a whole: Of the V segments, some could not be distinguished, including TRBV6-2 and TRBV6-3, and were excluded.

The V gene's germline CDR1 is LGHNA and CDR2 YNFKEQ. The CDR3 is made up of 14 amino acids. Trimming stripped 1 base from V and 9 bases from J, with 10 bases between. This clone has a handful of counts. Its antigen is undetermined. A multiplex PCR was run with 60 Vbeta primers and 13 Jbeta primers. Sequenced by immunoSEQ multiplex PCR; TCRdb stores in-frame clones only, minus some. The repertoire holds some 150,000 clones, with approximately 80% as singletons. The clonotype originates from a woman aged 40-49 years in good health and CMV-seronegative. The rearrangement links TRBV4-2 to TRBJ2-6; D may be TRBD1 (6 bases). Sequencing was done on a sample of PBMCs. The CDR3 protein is CASSQVDRNNVLTF. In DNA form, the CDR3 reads TGTGCCAGCAGCCAAGTGGACAGAAACAACGTCCTGACTTTC.